A selection of T cell receptor beta chains follows, all from one sample in a study of blood T cell repertoires in COVID-19. Some clones are missing from TCRdb's copy, which holds only in-frame ones; the method was immunoSEQ multiplex PCR. The sample has a few hundred thousand clones; around 81% are singletons. Sequenced sample: peripheral blood. The receptors shown here come from a woman in her sixties with acute or convalescent COVID-19. CDR3s include the opening cysteine and the closing phenylalanine or tryptophan. The D gene is left open where the match is weak. Size tells how often a clone was seen (once, few, many) or the class of an expanded clone, and some rows leave it out.

TRBV29-1	TRBJ2-1	-	-	CSVVGVGRNEQFF	TGCAGCGTTGTTGGTGTAGGGAGGAATGAGCAGTTCTTC
TRBV7-3	TRBJ2-3	-	-	CASSHYREDTQYF	TGTGCCAGCAGTCACTACAGGGAAGATACGCAGTATTTT
TRBV24-1	TRBJ2-7	-	-	CATSDSTGGVQYF	TGTGCCACCAGTGATTCCACGGGTGGTGTGCAGTACTTC
TRBV5-4	TRBJ1-2	TRBD1	-	CASSLGGQGARYGYTF	TGTGCCAGCAGCTTGGGGGGACAGGGGGCGAGGTATGGCTACACCTTC
TRBV7-2	TRBJ1-2	TRBD1	few	CASSLGTGDVYGYTF	TGTGCCAGCAGCTTGGGAACAGGGGATGTCTATGGCTACACCTTC
TRBV30	TRBJ1-5	-	-	CAWSRTGGNNQPQHF	TGTGCCTGGAGTAGGACGGGGGGAAACAATCAGCCCCAGCATTTT
TRBV14	TRBJ1-4	-	-	CASSQVWDYSEKLFF	TGTGCCAGCAGCCAAGTCTGGGACTACAGTGAAAAACTGTTTTTT
TRBV27	TRBJ1-1	-	-	CASSLKMGLTEAFF	TGTGCCAGCAGTTTAAAGATGGGGCTCACTGAAGCTTTCTTT
TRBV30	TRBJ1-1	TRBD1	-	CAWSARDRGYTEAFF	TGTGCCTGGAGTGCTAGGGACAGGGGTTACACTGAAGCTTTCTTT
TRBV27	TRBJ1-6	-	-	CASSFRGFASPLHF	TGTGCCAGCAGTTTCCGGGGATTCGCCTCACCCCTCCACTTT
TRBV4-1	TRBJ1-3	TRBD1	-	CASSQGTGAGNTIYF	TGCGCCAGCAGCCAAGGGACAGGGGCTGGAAACACCATATATTTT
TRBV27	TRBJ2-7	TRBD1	-	CASSRIGTSGQGASYEQYF	TGTGCCAGCAGCCGTATTGGCACTTCGGGACAGGGGGCTTCCTACGAGCAGTACTTC
TRBV5-1	TRBJ2-5	TRBD2	-	CASSKGLAGGIETQYF	TGCGCCAGCAGCAAGGGACTAGCGGGGGGTATAGAGACCCAGTACTTC
TRBV28	TRBJ2-3	TRBD2	once	CASSDPVSGSSTDTQYF	TGTGCCAGCAGCGACCCCGTTAGCGGGTCTAGCACAGATACGCAGTATTTT
TRBV25-1	TRBJ2-2	-	few	CASSASRNTGELFF	TGTGCCAGCAGTGCCTCTCGGAACACCGGGGAGCTGTTTTTT
TRBV10-1	TRBJ2-4	TRBD1	-	CASSDSPKPGQKNIQYF	TGCGCCAGCAGTGATTCCCCTAAACCGGGACAGAAAAACATTCAGTACTTC
TRBV14	TRBJ1-2	TRBD1	-	CASQTGGRYGYTF	TGTGCCAGCCAGACAGGGGGACGGTATGGCTACACCTTC
TRBV30	TRBJ1-4	-	once	CAWSAVVEKLFF	TGTGCCTGGAGTGCTGTAGTGGAAAAACTGTTTTTT
TRBV18	TRBJ2-7	TRBD1	-	CASSQTGDRGYEQYF	TGTGCCAGCTCACAAACCGGGGACAGGGGCTACGAGCAGTACTTC
TRBV28	TRBJ2-7	TRBD2	-	CASSGTPLSYEQYF	TGTGCCAGTAGCGGGACGCCCCTCAGCTACGAGCAGTACTTC
TRBV2	TRBJ2-6	TRBD2	-	CASSVNRDYNSGANVLTF	TGTGCCAGCAGCGTAAACCGGGACTACAACTCTGGGGCCAACGTCCTGACTTTC
TRBV2	TRBJ1-5	TRBD1	-	CASKEQGAAQPQHF	TGTGCCAGCAAGGAACAGGGGGCCGCGCAGCCCCAGCATTTT
TRBV28	TRBJ1-2	-	few	CASSLSGPHYGYTF	TGTGCCAGCAGTTTATCAGGGCCCCACTATGGCTACACCTTC
TRBV5-6	TRBJ2-3	-	once	CASSPTHTDTQYF	TGTGCCAGCAGCCCTACCCACACAGATACGCAGTATTTT
TRBV7-8	TRBJ1-4	-	-	CASSPDSQLGEKLFF	TGTGCCAGCAGCCCCGACAGTCAACTGGGTGAAAAACTGTTTTTT
TRBV4-1	TRBJ2-3	-	-	CASSQDVTYTQYF	TGCGCCAGCAGCCAAGACGTCACATATACGCAGTATTTT
TRBV9	TRBJ1-1	-	-	CASSVGTFTEAFF	TGTGCCAGCAGCGTAGGGACTTTCACTGAAGCTTTCTTT
TRBV12-3/TRBV12-4	TRBJ1-2	-	once	CASRDRGGYTF	TGTGCCAGCAGAGACAGAGGCGGCTACACCTTC
TRBV27	TRBJ2-7	TRBD2	-	CASSATGLAHYEQYF	TGTGCCAGCAGTGCGACGGGACTAGCGCACTACGAGCAGTACTTC
TRBV11-2	TRBJ1-2	-	-	CASSPRGGTAIYGYTF	TGTGCCAGCAGCCCCCGCGGAGGGACGGCGATCTATGGCTACACCTTC
TRBV5-1	TRBJ1-1	TRBD1	-	CASRSRTGDTEAFF	TGCGCCAGCAGGAGTAGGACAGGGGACACTGAAGCTTTCTTT
TRBV19	TRBJ1-5	TRBD1	-	CATATGGNNQPQHF	TGTGCCACCGCGACAGGGGGCAACAATCAGCCCCAGCATTTT
TRBV7-2	TRBJ2-7	TRBD2	-	CASSPPGGAHEQYF	TGTGCCAGCAGCCCCCCCGGGGGGGCCCACGAGCAGTACTTC
TRBV19	TRBJ2-1	TRBD2	-	CASSRTSGQYNEQFF	TGTGCCAGTAGTAGGACTAGCGGGCAGTACAATGAGCAGTTCTTC
TRBV7-9	TRBJ2-2	TRBD2	once	CASSQAGGTGELFF	TGTGCCAGCAGCCAAGCGGGGGGGACCGGGGAGCTGTTTTTT
TRBV6-5	TRBJ2-7	TRBD1	-	CASSRTGTGYEQYF	TGTGCCAGCAGTAGGACCGGGACAGGGTACGAGCAGTACTTC
TRBV7-2	TRBJ2-2	TRBD2	-	CASSLAVWTSGAGELFF	TGTGCCAGCAGCTTAGCGGTCTGGACTAGCGGGGCCGGGGAGCTGTTTTTT
TRBV6-1	TRBJ1-2	-	once	CASSEAFGQYYGYTF	TGTGCCAGCAGTGAAGCATTCGGACAGTACTATGGCTACACCTTC
TRBV27	TRBJ2-1	-	-	CASSFLNEQFF	TGTGCCAGCAGTTTCTTGAATGAGCAGTTCTTC
TRBV27	TRBJ1-1	TRBD1	-	CASSLTPRQGKMVEAFF	TGTGCCAGCAGTCTAACACCCAGACAGGGAAAGATGGTTGAAGCTTTCTTT
TRBV5-6	TRBJ1-1	TRBD1	once	CASSMPGQDTEAFF	TGTGCCAGCAGCATGCCGGGACAGGACACTGAAGCTTTCTTT
TRBV6-1	TRBJ1-5	-	-	CASSGVVGGRSGNQPQHF	TGTGCCAGCAGTGGAGTGGTGGGGGGGCGTTCGGGCAATCAGCCCCAGCATTTT
TRBV3-1/TRBV3-2	TRBJ1-2	TRBD1	few	CASSQQGLGGYTF	TGTGCCAGCAGTCAACAGGGGCTCGGTGGCTACACCTTC
TRBV27	TRBJ1-2	-	-	CASSLRGNYGYTF	TGTGCCAGCAGTTTAAGGGGGAACTATGGCTACACCTTC
TRBV2	TRBJ1-2	TRBD1	-	CASSELGTGAGYGYTF	TGTGCCAGCAGTGAACTCGGGACAGGGGCCGGGTATGGCTACACCTTC
TRBV3-1/TRBV3-2	TRBJ2-7	-	-	CASSLGGAQYF	TGTGCCAGCAGCCTCGGGGGAGCGCAGTACTTC
TRBV28	TRBJ1-2	TRBD1	-	CASRLDRVYGYTF	TGTGCCAGCAGGCTGGACAGGGTTTATGGCTACACCTTC
TRBV5-5	TRBJ2-5	-	once	CASSLARGRGNSAQETQYF	TGTGCCAGCAGCTTGGCCAGGGGCAGGGGCAATTCCGCTCAAGAGACCCAGTACTTC
TRBV9	TRBJ2-5	-	-	CASSVGEEAGAKETQYF	TGTGCCAGCAGCGTAGGAGAGGAGGCGGGGGCGAAAGAGACCCAGTACTTC
TRBV20-1	TRBJ2-1	TRBD2	-	CSASGASGGHNEQFF	TGCAGTGCTAGTGGGGCTAGCGGGGGCCACAATGAGCAGTTCTTC
TRBV7-3	TRBJ2-7	-	-	CASSLDGRGFSYEQYF	TGTGCCAGCAGCTTAGACGGACGGGGTTTCTCCTACGAGCAGTACTTC
TRBV5-1	TRBJ2-7	-	-	CASSLGLDEQYF	TGCGCCAGCAGCTTGGGGCTCGATGAGCAGTACTTC
TRBV4-2	TRBJ2-5	TRBD2	-	CASSRSAGGARETQYF	TGTGCCAGCAGCCGTAGTGCGGGGGGGGCGAGGGAGACCCAGTACTTC
TRBV5-1	TRBJ1-2	TRBD1	few	CASSSGTASTNYGYTF	TGCGCCAGCAGCTCTGGGACAGCTAGTACTAACTATGGCTACACCTTC
TRBV5-1	TRBJ2-2	-	-	CASSLVPRGNTGELFF	TGCGCCAGCAGCTTGGTTCCGCGGGGGAACACCGGGGAGCTGTTTTTT